This T cell receptor (beta chain) was obtained from a study of T cell changes during pregnancy in multiple sclerosis. Sequenced by immunoSEQ multiplex PCR; TCRdb stores in-frame clones only, minus some. The table lists about 60,000 clones, about 90% of them singletons. The ends were cut back, 6 bases at V and 4 bases at J, with 10 bases in the middle. The CDR3 loop spans 12 amino acids. From germline, CDR1 is MNHEY and CDR2 SVGAGI. The sample consisted of peripheral blood, taken in the second trimester of pregnancy. This sequence was found in a female donor in good health, enrolled as a control in a pregnancy study. The chain joins TRBV6-5 to TRBJ2-7; D possibly corresponds to TRBD2 (5 bases). CDR3 sequence: CASRRESYEQYF. The DNA for the CDR3 is TGTGCCAGCAGGAGGGAGTCGTACGAGCAGTACTTC.